This passage covers 7 T cell receptor beta chains from one sample sequenced in a study of breast tumors, draining lymph nodes, adjacent tissues. One entry per CDR3 protein results from TCRdb running MiXCR on the multiplex PCR reads. The profile shows under 20,000 distinct CDR3 sequences, around 46% of them singletons. What was sequenced was breast tumor tissue. The receptors were sampled from a female donor with breast cancer. Some clones in this sample may be carry-over from other donors' samples.

This clonotype was seen a single time. The chain carries TRBV20-1 and TRBJ1-5; perhaps TRBD1 as D (6 bases). V lost 3 bases and J 1 base, leaving 13 bases between the germline ends. CDR3 length equals 15 residues. The germline gives CDR1 DFQATT, CDR2 SNEGSKA (reference sequence). The CDR3 spells CSARIAGTSNQPQHF. The CDR3 bases are TGCAGTGCTAGGATTGCCGGGACAAGCAATCAGCCCCAGCATTTT.

This clonotype was seen at least ten times. The V call is TRBV12-3 or TRBV12-4, the J call TRBJ2-5; 7 bases map to TRBD1. The CDR3 is 15 residues long. The J segment lost 3 bases and the V segment lost 6 bases, leaving 10 bases of the junction unmatched. This CDR3 reads CASRPRDSVKETQYF. DNA for the CDR3: TGTGCCAGCAGGCCTAGGGACAGCGTAAAAGAGACCCAGTACTTC.

This clonotype was seen more than once but under ten times. V and J are TRBV24-1 and TRBJ2-3; 10 bases map to TRBD2. The V gene end was trimmed by 3 bases and the J gene end by 3 bases; junction bases not matched to a gene: 2. This CDR3 is built from 15 residues. The V gene's germline CDR1 is KGHDR and CDR2 SFDVKD. The CDR3 sequence: CATSDSGRVTDTQYF. CDR3 bases: TGTGCCACCAGTGATAGCGGGAGGGTGACAGATACGCAGTATTTT.

This clonotype was seen ten or more times. The CDR3 loop reads CASSLEMNEQFF. DNA for the CDR3: TGCGCCAGCAGCTTGGAGATGAATGAGCAGTTCTTC. The chain recombines TRBV5-1 with TRBJ2-1; no firm D call. V lost 0 bases and J 7 bases, leaving 5 bases between the germline ends. Germline V gene sequence: CDR1 SGHRS, CDR2 YFSETQ. There are 12 residues in the CDR3.

This clonotype has just one count. The genes are TRBV20-1 and TRBJ1-2, with D possibly being TRBD1 (5 bases). Trimming removed 6 bases from V and 11 bases from J, with 16 bases in between. Germline lookup yields CDR1 DFQATT and CDR2 SNEGSKA (reference sequence). The CDR3 runs 11 residues. Here the CDR3 DNA reads TGCAGTGCCATCAGGGAGAGGGGTTACACCTTC. The encoded protein is CSAIRERGYTF.

This clonotype was recorded once. The V and J genes are TRBV5-5 and TRBJ2-1, with D hard to call. The CDR3 has 15 residues. Trimming took 2 bases from V and 4 from J, leaving 13 bases between them. Germline lookup yields CDR1 SGHKS and CDR2 YYEKEE (reference sequence). The CDR3 nucleotides are TGTGCCAGCAGCTTATGTCCCTCCCTATACAATGAGCAGTTCTTC. Translating gives CASSLCPSLYNEQFF.

In the case of this clonotype: The CDR3 end shows no conserved phenylalanine or tryptophan, and so a read error is likely. The DNA is left out, because the CDR3 cannot be placed on it with certainty; the CDR3 is given as TCRdb lists it. The genes are TRBV7-9 and TRBJ2-1. Including both end residues, the CDR3 is 16 amino acids long. Germline lookup yields CDR1 SEHNR and CDR2 FQNEAQ (reference sequence). The CDR3 here is CASSLAGQAYGYTFGS.